The next 22 T cell receptor beta chains were all read from a single sample in a study of cytotoxic CD8 clonotypes in ibrutinib-treated CLL. Profiled with immunoSEQ multiplex PCR; TCRdb holds only in-frame clones, not every one. Found here are more than 110,000 clones, about 84% of them singletons; the top ten hold approximately 7.6%. This material consisted of PBMCs, taken after 36 months of ibrutinib treatment. These receptors came from a human donor with chronic lymphocytic leukemia.

The rearrangement links TRBV10-1 to TRBJ2-1; D possibly corresponds to TRBD2 (6 bases). V dropped 5 bases and J dropped 6 bases, with 20 bases sitting between them. Germline CDR1 and CDR2: WNHNN and SYGVQD (reference sequence). The CDR3 extends over 16 amino acids. CDR3 sequence (DNA): TGCGCCAGCAGTCCCCTTGGGGGGAGAGAGATCAATGAGCAGTTCTTC. Residues: CASSPLGGREINEQFF.

This sequence joins TRBV5-1 and TRBJ2-5; D uncertain. Per the germline V gene, CDR1 is SGHRS and CDR2 is YFSETQ. This CDR3 region has 10 residues. V was shortened by 0 bases and J by 11 bases, with 5 bases between the two germline ends. The CDR3 sequence is CASSLDGQYF. CDR3 in DNA: TGCGCCAGCAGCTTGGACGGGCAGTACTTC.

This rearrangement joins TRBV11-2 to TRBJ2-7; no clear D. Trimming pared 0 bases from V and 3 bases from J, leaving 12 bases between. The CDR3 is 15 residues long. Germline V gives CDR1 SGHAT, CDR2 FQNNGV. CDR3 sequence reads: CASSLEASTHYEQYF. The CDR3 coding sequence is TGTGCCAGCAGCTTAGAGGCATCGACCCACTACGAGCAGTACTTC.

The rearrangement links TRBV11-3 to TRBJ2-1, with TRBD1 matching 11 bases. V dropped 5 bases and J dropped 6; count of bases not matched to a gene: 12. Germline V gene data show CDR1 as SGHNT and CDR2 as YENEEA. The CDR3 sequence is 17 residues long. The DNA of the CDR3 is TGTGCCAGCAGCGCTTACGGAGGGACAGGGGGATCCAATGAGCAGTTCTTC. Its protein is CASSAYGGTGGSNEQFF.

The V gene is TRBV6-6, the J gene TRBJ1-2; 7 bases match TRBD1. Germline V lookup: CDR1 MNHNY, CDR2 SVGAGI (reference sequence). This CDR3 has 14 amino acids. With V trimmed by 7 bases and J by 3 bases, 8 bases remained unmatched. The CDR3 nucleotides read TGTGCCAGCACCGACCAGGGGGGGTACTATGGCTACACCTTC. It is translated as CASTDQGGYYGYTF.

V is TRBV7-9 and J is TRBJ2-3, with D unclear. Germline loops: CDR1 SEHNR, CDR2 FQNEAQ (reference sequence). The V and J ends lost 1 base and 6 bases respectively, with 5 bases between them. This CDR3 comprises 12 residues. The CDR3: CASSLDSDTQYF. CDR3 bases: TGTGCCAGCAGCTTAGACTCGGATACGCAGTATTTT.

The chain links TRBV18 to TRBJ1-1, with D possibly being TRBD1 (5 bases). Germline loops: CDR1 KGHSH, CDR2 LQKENI. The ends were cut back, 2 bases at V and 1 base at J, with 11 bases in the middle. The CDR3 has 15 amino acids. CDR3 DNA: TGTGCCAGCTCACCATTAGGGACCGCGAACACTGAAGCTTTCTTT. Translation: CASSPLGTANTEAFF.

V gene TRBV13 combines with J gene TRBJ2-7; D not certain. Germline lookup yields CDR1 PRHDT and CDR2 FYEKMQ (reference sequence). This CDR3 has 14 residues. Trimming shortened V by 0 bases and J by 3 bases, and 9 bases separated the two germline ends. CDR3 nucleotide sequence: TGTGCCAGCAGCTTAGGTACAGCTCACTACGAGCAGTACTTC. This encodes CASSLGTAHYEQYF.

The gene calls are TRBV2 and TRBJ1-5; D gene ambiguous. CDR1 is SNHLY, CDR2 FYNNEI, per germline. The CDR3 has 14 amino acids. V lost 4 bases and J 5 bases, leaving 12 bases between the germline ends. The CDR3 loop is CASSGLGGYQPQHF. The CDR3 region has the DNA TGTGCCAGCAGTGGTTTAGGTGGATATCAGCCCCAGCATTTT.

This chain joins TRBV5-1 and TRBJ2-7, with D uncertain. Germline-derived CDR1 and CDR2 are SGHRS and YFSETQ. The CDR3 sequence is 13 residues long. Trimming left V 2 bases short and J 4 bases short, with 10 bases between. The CDR3 coding sequence is TGCGCCAGCAGCTTCCCTGGGCGGTACGAGCAGTACTTC. It encodes CASSFPGRYEQYF.

This chain connects TRBV11-2 to TRBJ2-1, with D perhaps being TRBD1 or TRBD2 (5 bases each). Trimming removed 8 bases from V and 0 bases from J, with 23 bases in between. The CDR3 has 18 amino acids. Looked up from germline, CDR1 is SGHAT and CDR2 is FQNNGV. CDR3 in DNA: TGTGCCAGCGGAAGGGCCCTGAGGTGGGGGAGCTCCTACAATGAGCAGTTCTTC. Translated: CASGRALRWGSSYNEQFF.

Here the CDR3 DNA reads TGTGCCAGCAGCTTTTTAAACGAGCAGTACTTC. Protein product: CASSFLNEQYF. The chain joins TRBV5-4 to TRBJ2-7; D is unresolved. Deletions cut 2 bases from V and 5 bases from J, with 5 bases between. The CDR3 consists of 11 residues. Germline values: CDR1 SGHNT, CDR2 YYREEE (reference sequence).

This chain joins TRBV7-9 and TRBJ2-7; tentatively, D is TRBD2 (6 bases). The CDR3 is made up of 14 amino acids. Trimming took 6 bases from V and 3 from J, leaving 15 bases between them. Per germline, CDR1 SEHNR and CDR2 FQNEAQ (reference sequence). CDR3 sequence: CASSEYGGVYEQYF. In nucleotides, the CDR3 is TGTGCCAGCAGTGAATATGGCGGGGTCTACGAGCAGTACTTC.

The V gene is TRBV5-4, the J gene TRBJ1-1, with 11 bases fitting TRBD1. CDR1 SGHNT and CDR2 YYREEE come from the germline V gene (reference sequence). V shed 4 bases and J 1 base; nucleotides not matched to a gene: 9. This CDR3 spans 17 amino acids. The CDR3 region is CASSPRTGGGQNTEAFF. The DNA for the CDR3 is TGTGCCAGCAGCCCGCGGACAGGGGGCGGTCAGAACACTGAAGCTTTCTTT.

The rearrangement joins TRBV5-1 to TRBJ2-7; 8 bases agree with TRBD1. Germline CDR1 SGHRS, CDR2 YFSETQ. The CDR3 is 15 amino acids. The J segment lost 0 bases and the V segment lost 4 bases, leaving 6 bases of the junction unmatched. The CDR3 loop is CASSQGQVLSYEQYF. In nucleotides, the CDR3 is TGCGCCAGCAGCCAGGGACAGGTTCTCTCCTACGAGCAGTACTTC.

V gene TRBV5-4 combines with J gene TRBJ2-5; D assignment may be TRBD1 or TRBD2 (6 bases each). V lost 2 bases to trimming and J lost 2 bases, with 13 bases between them. Germline V CDR1 and CDR2: SGHNT, YYREEE (reference sequence). This CDR3 comprises 15 residues. CDR3 nucleotide sequence: TGTGCCAGCAGCTTTATAGGGGGGCAACAAGAGACCCAGTACTTC. It encodes CASSFIGGQQETQYF.

The V call is TRBV30, the J call TRBJ1-2; tentatively, D is TRBD1 (5 bases). Germline CDR1 GTSNPN, CDR2 SVGIG (reference sequence). V shed 1 base and J shed 7 bases, with 10 bases lying between them. The length of the CDR3 is 12 residues. The CDR3 is CAWSEEGFGYTF. CDR3 DNA: TGTGCCTGGAGTGAGGAGGGGTTTGGCTACACCTTC.

The V gene is TRBV10-1, the J gene TRBJ2-7; a possible D gene is TRBD1 (6 bases). There are 13 residues in the CDR3. The V gene's germline CDR1 is WNHNN and CDR2 SYGVQD (reference sequence). V was shortened by 6 bases and J by 3 bases, with 12 bases between the two germline ends. DNA for the CDR3: TGCGCCAGCAGGAAACAGGGCAGCTACGAGCAGTACTTC. Encoded protein: CASRKQGSYEQYF.

The chain carries TRBV5-1 and TRBJ2-2, with D possibly TRBD1 on 6 matching bases. Trimming removed 6 bases at V and 1 base at J, with 10 bases between. This CDR3 has 14 amino acids. In germline, CDR1 is SGHRS, CDR2 YFSETQ. CDR3 residues: CASTRQVNTGELFF. DNA for the CDR3: TGCGCCAGCACTCGACAGGTGAACACCGGGGAGCTGTTTTTT.

The CDR3 is CAISASDTNEQFF. Here the CDR3 DNA reads TGTGCCATCAGTGCTTCGGACACCAATGAGCAGTTCTTC. V and J are TRBV10-3 and TRBJ2-1, with D possibly matching TRBD1 (5 bases). Between the trimmed V and J ends, which lost 4 bases and 6 bases, there was a span of 10 bases. Germline CDR1 and CDR2: ENHRY and SYGVKD. There are 13 residues in the CDR3.

Only a few counts were recorded for this clone. J is TRBJ1-5 and V is TRBV25-1, with unresolved D. The germline V gene encodes CDR1 MGHDK and CDR2 SYGVNS. V shed 4 bases and J shed 7 bases, with 8 bases lying between them. The CDR3 totals 12 residues. The CDR3 DNA sequence: TGTGCCAGCAGTGTTCGGGGACAGCCCCAGCATTTT. Translating it yields CASSVRGQPQHF.

The V gene is TRBV4-2, the J gene TRBJ2-7; 7 bases align to TRBD2. The CDR3 contains 18 residues. The V segment lost 10 bases and the J segment 3 bases; nucleotides outside the gene matches: 24. Looked up from germline, CDR1 is LGHNA and CDR2 is YNFKEQ. As DNA, the CDR3 is TGTGCCACCCTTCTTGGGTCCCTAGCGGCAACCTTCCTCTACGAGCAGTACTTC. This sequence encodes CATLLGSLAATFLYEQYF.